The source of this TCR beta chain is a study of cytomegalovirus exposure and HLA in healthy donors. From germline, CDR1 is MGHRA and CDR2 YSYEKL. Trimming shortened V by 1 base and J by 2 bases, and 9 bases separated the two germline ends. The CDR3 totals 14 residues. Amplification used 60 Vbeta primers and 13 Jbeta primers. Sequenced by immunoSEQ multiplex PCR; TCRdb stores in-frame clones only, minus some. The sample has 150,000 to 180,000 clones, approximately 80% seen once. The receptor was derived from a man younger than 40 in good health and CMV-seropositive. This chain links TRBV4-1 with TRBJ2-7, with D maybe TRBD2 (6 bases). Source material: PBMCs. The CDR3 coding sequence is TGCGCCAGCAGCCAAGTATCTAGCGCCTACGAGCAGTACTTC. This gives the protein CASSQVSSAYEQYF.